Sequencing of this T cell receptor beta chain was carried out in a study of cytomegalovirus exposure and HLA in healthy donors. The PCR had 60 Vbeta and 13 Jbeta primers. As handled by the study authors: As a later analysis found, there were 70 million to 100 million unique TCR beta chains, of which 8.5 million to 13 million were shared. Method: immunoSEQ multiplex PCR; TCRdb's copy keeps in-frame clones and lacks some. That table furnishes V, J and clone size, whereas the DNA furnished D and trimming. Of 100,000 to 120,000 clones in the sample, over 70% are singletons; the top ten hold approximately 2%. This CDR3 region has 19 residues. The J segment lost 2 bases and the V segment lost 6 bases, leaving 15 bases of the junction unmatched. Germline assignment: CDR1 WNHNN and CDR2 SYGVQD (reference sequence).

This TCR came from a man aged 25 to 40 in good health and CMV-seronegative. The rearrangement links TRBV10-1 to TRBJ2-5; the match to TRBD2 covers 13 bases. Specimen: PBMCs. The DNA for the CDR3 is TGCGCCAGCAGCAAAGACGGACTAGCGGGAGCTAGGCGGCAAGAGACCCAGTACTTC. The encoded protein is CASSKDGLAGARRQETQYF.